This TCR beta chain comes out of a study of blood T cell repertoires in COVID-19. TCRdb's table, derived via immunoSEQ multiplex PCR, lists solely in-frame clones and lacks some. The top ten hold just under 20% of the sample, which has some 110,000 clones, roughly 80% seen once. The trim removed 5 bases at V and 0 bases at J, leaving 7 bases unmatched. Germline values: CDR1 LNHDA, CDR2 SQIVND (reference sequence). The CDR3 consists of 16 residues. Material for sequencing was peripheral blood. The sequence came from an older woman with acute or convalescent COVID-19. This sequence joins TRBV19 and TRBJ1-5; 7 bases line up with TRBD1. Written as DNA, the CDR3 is TGTGCCAGTAGTCCAACCGGGACAGTTAGCAATCAGCCCCAGCATTTT. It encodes CASSPTGTVSNQPQHF.